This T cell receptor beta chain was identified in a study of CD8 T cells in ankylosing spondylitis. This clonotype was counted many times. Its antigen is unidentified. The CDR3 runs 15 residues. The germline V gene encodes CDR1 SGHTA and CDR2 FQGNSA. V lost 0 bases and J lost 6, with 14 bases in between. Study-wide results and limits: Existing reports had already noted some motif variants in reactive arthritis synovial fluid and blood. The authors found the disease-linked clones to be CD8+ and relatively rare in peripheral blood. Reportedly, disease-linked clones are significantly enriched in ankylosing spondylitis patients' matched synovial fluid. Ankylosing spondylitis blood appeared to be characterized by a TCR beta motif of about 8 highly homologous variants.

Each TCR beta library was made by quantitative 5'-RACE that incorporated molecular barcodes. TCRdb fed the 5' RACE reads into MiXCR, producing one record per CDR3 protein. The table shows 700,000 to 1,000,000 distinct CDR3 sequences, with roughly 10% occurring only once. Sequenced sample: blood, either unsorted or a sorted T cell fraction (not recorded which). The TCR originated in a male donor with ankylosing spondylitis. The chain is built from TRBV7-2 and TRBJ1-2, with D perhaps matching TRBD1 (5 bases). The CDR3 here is CASSLARGPRDGYTF. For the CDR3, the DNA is TGTGCCAGCAGCTTAGCGCGCGGGCCCAGGGATGGCTACACCTTC.